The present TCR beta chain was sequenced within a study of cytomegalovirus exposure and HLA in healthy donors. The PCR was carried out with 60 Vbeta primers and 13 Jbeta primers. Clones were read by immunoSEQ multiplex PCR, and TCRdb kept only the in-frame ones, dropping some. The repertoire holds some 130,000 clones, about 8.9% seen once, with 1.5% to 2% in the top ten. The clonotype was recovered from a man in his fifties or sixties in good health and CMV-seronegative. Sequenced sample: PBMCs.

Written as DNA, the CDR3 is TGTGCCAGCAGCTTACCCGGGACAGGGAATGAAAAACTGTTTTTT. This translates into CASSLPGTGNEKLFF. The rearrangement links TRBV5-6 to TRBJ1-4; 9 nucleotides align to TRBD1. The CDR3 is 15 residues long. Looked up from germline, CDR1 is SGHDT and CDR2 is YYEEEE. The J segment lost 5 bases and the V segment lost 2 bases, leaving 4 bases of the junction unmatched.